In this sample, the clone carrying this T cell receptor (beta chain) turned up a few times. CDR3 length: 15 residues. Trimming removed 3 bases at V and 7 bases at J, with 16 bases between. A lack of ophthalmopathy progression within 18 months defined stable Graves' hyperthyroidism. Recently diagnosed hyperthyroidism of less than 2 months' duration affected patients aged 18 to 65. This sample was included in a study of T cells in Graves' hyperthyroidism and ophthalmopathy. Using RNA transcripts as the source, TCR beta CDR3 regions were amplified. Carried out on the TCR CDR3, a first-round RT-PCR used the HTBI primer set. TCRdb ran MiXCR on the multiplex PCR reads and lists one entry per CDR3 protein. The data contain roughly 700,000 distinct CDR3 sequences, about a third of them singletons.

The chain joins TRBV12-3 or TRBV12-4 to TRBJ1-5; the D is unclear. The sequenced sample was blood. This TCR was sampled from a woman aged 40 to 50 with Graves' hyperthyroidism. Here the CDR3 reads CASSFRRLTVQPQHF. The CDR3 DNA is TGTGCCAGCAGTTTTAGAAGGCTGACGGTACAGCCCCAGCATTTT.